The clone carrying this T cell receptor (beta chain) appeared a few times. Antigen: not known. The data were taken from a study of CD8+ T cells in alopecia areata. Between the trimmed V and J ends, which lost 3 bases and 5 bases, there was a span of 7 bases. Looked up from germline, CDR1 is MNHEY and CDR2 is SMNVEV (reference sequence). The CDR3 runs to 13 residues. Study outcomes and limitations: Patients shared TCRs less clearly than mice did, possibly owing to HLA. More clonal than normal scalp was lesional scalp, particularly alopecia totalis/universalis.

Isolated RNA was reverse transcribed into cDNA used as the sequencing template. Clones were sequenced by immunoSEQ multiplex PCR, and TCRdb holds only the in-frame ones, with some missing. The repertoire consists of around 190,000 clones, with roughly 56% occurring once and the leading ten covering approximately 4.9%. V and J are TRBV27 and TRBJ2-2; unclear D gene. The material sequenced was CD8+ T cells sorted from blood. The sequence came from a human donor in good health. In DNA form, the CDR3 reads TGTGCCAGCAGTTTCGCGGCGACCGGGGAGCTGTTTTTT. Protein: CASSFAATGELFF.